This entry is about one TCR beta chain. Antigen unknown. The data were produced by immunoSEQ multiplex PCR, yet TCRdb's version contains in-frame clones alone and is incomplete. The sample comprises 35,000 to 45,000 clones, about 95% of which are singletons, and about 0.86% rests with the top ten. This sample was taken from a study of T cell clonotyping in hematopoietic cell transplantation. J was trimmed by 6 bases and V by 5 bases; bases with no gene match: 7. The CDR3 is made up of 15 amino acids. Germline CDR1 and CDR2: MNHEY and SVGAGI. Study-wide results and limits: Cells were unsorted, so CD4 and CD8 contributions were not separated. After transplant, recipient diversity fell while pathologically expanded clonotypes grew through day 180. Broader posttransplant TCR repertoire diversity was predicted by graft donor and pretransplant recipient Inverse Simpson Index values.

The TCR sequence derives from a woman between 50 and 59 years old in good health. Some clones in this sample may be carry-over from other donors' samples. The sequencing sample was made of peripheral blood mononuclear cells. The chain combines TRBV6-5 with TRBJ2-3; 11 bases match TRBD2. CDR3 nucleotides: TGTGCCAGCAGTCTTAGACTAGCGGGGATTGATACGCAGTATTTT. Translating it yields CASSLRLAGIDTQYF.